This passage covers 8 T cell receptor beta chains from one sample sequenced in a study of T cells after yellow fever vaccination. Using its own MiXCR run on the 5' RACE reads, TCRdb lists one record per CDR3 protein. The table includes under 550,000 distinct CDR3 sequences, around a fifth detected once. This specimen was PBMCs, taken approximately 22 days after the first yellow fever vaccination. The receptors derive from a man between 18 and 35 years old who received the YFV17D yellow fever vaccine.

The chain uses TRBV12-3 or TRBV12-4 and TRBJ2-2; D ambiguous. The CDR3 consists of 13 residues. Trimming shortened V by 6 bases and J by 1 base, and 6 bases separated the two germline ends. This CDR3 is CASRHRNTGELFF. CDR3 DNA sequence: TGTGCCAGCAGACACAGGAACACCGGGGAGCTGTTTTTT.

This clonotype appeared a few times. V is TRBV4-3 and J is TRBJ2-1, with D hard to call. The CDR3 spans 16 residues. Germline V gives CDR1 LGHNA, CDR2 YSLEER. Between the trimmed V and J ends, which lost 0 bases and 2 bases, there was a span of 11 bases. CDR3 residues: CASSQDGVGTYNEQFF. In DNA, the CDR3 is TGCGCCAGCAGCCAAGATGGAGTGGGTACCTACAATGAGCAGTTCTTC.

This CDR3 reads CASSLASVNTGELFF. Written as DNA, the CDR3 is TGTGCCAGCAGCTTGGCTAGCGTTAACACCGGGGAGCTGTTTTTT. The chain links TRBV7-2 to TRBJ2-2, with D perhaps matching TRBD2 (6 bases). CDR1 and CDR2 (germline): SGHTA, FQGNSA. The CDR3 consists of 15 residues. V was shortened by 3 bases and J by 2 bases, with 10 bases between the two germline ends. Based on the CDR3 plus reference TRBV7-2 and TRBJ2-2, the full variable domain is GAGVSQSPSNKVTEKGKDVELRCDPISGHTALYWYRQSLGQGLEFLIYFQGNSAPDKSGLPSDRFSAERTGGSVSTLTIQRTQQEDSAVYLCASSLASVNTGELFFGEGSRLTVL.

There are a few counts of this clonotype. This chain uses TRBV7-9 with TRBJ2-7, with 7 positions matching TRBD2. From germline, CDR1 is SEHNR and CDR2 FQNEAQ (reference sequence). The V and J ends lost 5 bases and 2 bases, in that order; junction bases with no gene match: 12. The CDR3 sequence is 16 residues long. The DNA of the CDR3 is TGTGCCAGCAGCCCGGGGGGAGGTCGAGAGGCCTACGAGCAGTACTTC. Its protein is CASSPGGGREAYEQYF.

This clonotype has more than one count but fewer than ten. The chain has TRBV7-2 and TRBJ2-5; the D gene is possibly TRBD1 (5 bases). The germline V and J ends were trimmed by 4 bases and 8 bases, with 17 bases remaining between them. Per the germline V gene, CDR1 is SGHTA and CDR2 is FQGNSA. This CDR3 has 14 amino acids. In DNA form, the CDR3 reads TGTGCCAGCAGCTACCAGGGTTCCAAGAGAACCCAGTACTTC. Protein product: CASSYQGSKRTQYF.

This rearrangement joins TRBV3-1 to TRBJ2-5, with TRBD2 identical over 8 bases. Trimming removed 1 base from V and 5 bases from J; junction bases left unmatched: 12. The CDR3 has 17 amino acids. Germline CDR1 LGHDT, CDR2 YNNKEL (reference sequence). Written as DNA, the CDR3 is TGTGCCAGCAGCCAAGCGAATAGCGGGGCTAGTCGTGAGACCCAGTACTTC. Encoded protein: CASSQANSGASRETQYF.

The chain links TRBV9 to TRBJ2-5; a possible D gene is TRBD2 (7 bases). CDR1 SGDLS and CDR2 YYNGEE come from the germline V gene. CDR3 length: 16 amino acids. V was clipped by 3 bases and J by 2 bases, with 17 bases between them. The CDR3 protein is CASSEGGRTRQETQYF. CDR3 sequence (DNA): TGTGCCAGCAGCGAGGGGGGGCGGACGAGACAAGAGACCCAGTACTTC.

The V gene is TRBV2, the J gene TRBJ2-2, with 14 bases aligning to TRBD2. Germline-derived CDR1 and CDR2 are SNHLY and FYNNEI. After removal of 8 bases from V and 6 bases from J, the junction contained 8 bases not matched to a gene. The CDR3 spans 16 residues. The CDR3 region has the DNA TGTGCCAGCGCGGGACTAGCGGGGGCCGCCTCCGGGGAGCTGTTTTTT. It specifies CASAGLAGAASGELFF.